The following is a TCR beta chain sequence with its context. Its antigen remains unidentified. This sample was taken from a study of T cells in pancreatic ductal adenocarcinoma. TCRdb keeps only in-frame clones here, not all; method: immunoSEQ multiplex PCR. The sample gives just under 2,500 clones, roughly 84% of which show up once; about 7% is in the top ten. Study-wide findings and caveats: Tumor and blood clonality did not differ significantly, about 0.112 versus 0.072. Blood had more productive templates and around 8.6-fold more unique clonotypes than tumor.

This CDR3 is built from 16 residues. Germline CDR1 reads SGHTA; CDR2 reads FQGTGA. V dropped 4 bases and J dropped 0; count of bases not matched to a gene: 6. No neoadjuvant therapy was given to the selected pancreatic ductal adenocarcinoma patients before their surgery. Sequenced input: pancreatic tumor tissue. The V gene is TRBV7-3, the J gene TRBJ2-1; TRBD1 aligns across 7 bases. The sequence was obtained from a human donor with pancreatic ductal adenocarcinoma. In DNA, the CDR3 is TGTGCCAGCAGCTCGATGACAGGGAGCTCCTACAATGAGCAGTTCTTC. This codes for CASSSMTGSSYNEQFF. The complete variable domain, with remaining parts taken from reference TRBV7-3 and TRBJ2-1, reads GAGVSQTPSNKVTEKGKYVELRCDPISGHTALYWYRQSLGQGPEFLIYFQGTGAADDSGLPNDRFFAVRPEGSVSTLKIQRTERGDSAVYLCASSSMTGSSYNEQFFGPGTRLTVL.